Following are 14 T cell receptor beta chains from one sample sequenced in a study of regulatory and conventional T cells in RAG deficiency. Profiled with immunoSEQ multiplex PCR; TCRdb holds only in-frame clones, not every one. The sample shows approximately 46,000 clones, approximately 90% of them seen only once. The sorted conventional CD4+ T cells were CD25-low and CD127-high, with genomic DNA sequenced. A further study also used this sample, focusing on regulatory T cells. That investigation notes: Primers: 52 TRBV forward and 13 TRBJ reverse.

What was sequenced was CD4+ effector T cells sorted from blood. All receptors derive from a human donor in good health.

The V call is TRBV11-2, the J call TRBJ2-3; D possibly uses TRBD1 or TRBD2 (5 bases each). In germline, CDR1 is SGHAT, CDR2 FQNNGV. This CDR3 is 13 amino acids long. Trimming took off 2 bases at V and 4 bases at J, with 7 bases between the two ends. In DNA, the CDR3 is TGTGCCAGCAGCTTACAGGGACCAGATACGCAGTATTTT. It yields the protein CASSLQGPDTQYF.

The CDR3 is CSAQESYEQFF. CDR3 sequence (DNA): TGCAGTGCTCAAGAATCCTATGAGCAGTTCTTC. The genes are TRBV20-1 and TRBJ2-1; the D is unclear. The CDR3 contains 11 residues. Germline assignment: CDR1 DFQATT and CDR2 SNEGSKA (reference sequence). The V end was cut by 5 bases, the J end by 8 bases, with 10 bases between.

As regards this clone: One end of the junction is discordant with germline, which a read error may explain. J is TRBJ2-3 and V is TRBV20-1; D is undetermined. Germline V gene lookup returns CDR1 DFQATT and CDR2 SNEGSKA (reference sequence). The CDR3 runs 11 residues. In DNA form, the CDR3 reads TGCTGTGCTTCTTGGCCGGATACGCAGTATTTT. Its protein product is CCASWPDTQYF.

This sequence joins TRBV30 and TRBJ1-3, with TRBD1 identical over 8 bases. Germline lookup yields CDR1 GTSNPN and CDR2 SVGIG (reference sequence). The V and J ends lost 5 bases and 4 bases, in that order; junction bases with no gene match: 7. The CDR3 runs 14 residues. The CDR3 DNA follows: TGTGCCTGGGACAGGGGAATCTCAGGAAACACCATATATTTT. Translated, it gives CAWDRGISGNTIYF.

This sequence joins TRBV7-9 and TRBJ1-5, with D hard to call. The CDR3 loop spans 15 amino acids. The germline V gene encodes CDR1 SEHNR and CDR2 FQNEAQ (reference sequence). Trimming took off 5 bases at V and 1 base at J, with 12 bases between the two ends. For the CDR3, the DNA is TGTGCCAGCAGCCCCAGCCACTTGAGCAATCAGCCCCAGCATTTT. Amino acid sequence: CASSPSHLSNQPQHF.

The J gene is TRBJ1-3, the V gene TRBV18, with no clear D. The CDR3 extends over 16 amino acids. V was shortened by 1 base and J by 0 bases, with 10 bases between the two germline ends. CDR1 and CDR2 from the germline V gene are KGHSH and LQKENI. DNA of the CDR3: TGTGCCAGCTCACCACAACTTCCTAGCTCTGGAAACACCATATATTTT. Protein product: CASSPQLPSSGNTIYF.

The chain combines TRBV28 with TRBJ2-2; no clear D. There are 14 residues in the CDR3. The ends were cut back, 3 bases at V and 6 bases at J, with 11 bases in the middle. CDR1 is MDHEN and CDR2 is SYDVKM in the germline V gene. CDR3 in amino acids: CASSFPRQAGELFF. The CDR3 DNA reads TGTGCCAGCAGTTTCCCTCGACAAGCCGGGGAGCTGTTTTTT.

This clone was seen more than once but under ten times. The rearrangement joins TRBV19 to TRBJ2-1, with 13 bases identical to TRBD2. The V and J ends lost 10 bases and 15 bases, in that order; junction bases with no gene match: 12. There are 13 residues in the CDR3. Per the germline V gene, CDR1 is LNHDA and CDR2 is SQIVND (reference sequence). CDR3 DNA sequence: TGTGCCACTCGGACTAGCGGGAGAGCAGATACGTTCTTC. This translates into CATRTSGRADTFF.

V is TRBV6-5 and J is TRBJ1-6; D remains unclear. The CDR3 has 15 residues. V dropped 0 bases and J dropped 6 bases, with 9 bases sitting between them. CDR1 is MNHEY, CDR2 SVGAGI, per germline. CDR3 coding DNA: TGTGCCAGCAGTTACTCCATCATCACTAATTCACCCCTCCACTTT. The encoded protein is CASSYSIITNSPLHF.

The chain combines TRBV18 with TRBJ2-7, with unresolved D. This CDR3 has 15 residues. Germline V lookup: CDR1 KGHSH, CDR2 LQKENI. With 3 bases removed from V and 0 bases from J, the gap between germline ends came to 12 bases. CDR3 in amino acids: CASSPIEWDSYEQYF. The DNA for the CDR3 is TGTGCCAGCTCACCGATAGAATGGGACTCCTACGAGCAGTACTTC.

The chain couples TRBV18 to TRBJ2-5; a possible D gene is TRBD1 (6 bases). Germline lookup yields CDR1 KGHSH and CDR2 LQKENI. The CDR3 sequence is 15 residues long. V lost 6 bases to trimming and J lost 1 base, with 15 bases between them. The CDR3 reads CASSLGQYLQETQYF. The CDR3 DNA reads TGTGCCAGCTCCCTAGGACAGTATCTCCAAGAGACCCAGTACTTC.

This clone occurred once. The chain recombines TRBV2 with TRBJ1-3, with 7 bases aligning to TRBD1. This CDR3 is 15 amino acids long. J lost 3 bases, V lost 3 bases, and 5 bases had no gene match. CDR1 is SNHLY and CDR2 is FYNNEI in the germline V gene. The CDR3 here is CASSEETGNGNTIYF. The CDR3 DNA follows: TGTGCCAGCAGTGAGGAGACAGGGAATGGAAACACCATATATTTT.

The rearrangement joins TRBV5-1 to TRBJ1-3, with TRBD1 identical over 8 bases. V trimming: 4 bases; J trimming: 3 bases; junction bases outside the gene matches: 6. The CDR3 is 15 residues long. Looked up from germline, CDR1 is SGHRS and CDR2 is YFSETQ. CDR3 region: CASSTAGTGGNTIYF. Here the CDR3 DNA reads TGCGCCAGCAGCACCGCCGGGACAGGTGGAAACACCATATATTTT.

V is TRBV7-8 and J is TRBJ1-5, with D unresolved. The V end was cut by 7 bases, the J end by 3 bases, with 16 bases between. The CDR3 has 15 amino acids. Germline lookup yields CDR1 SGHVS and CDR2 FQNEAQ. The CDR3 nucleotides are TGTGCCAGCATCTTTTTAGATGTTGACAATCAGCCCCAGCATTTT. Translating it yields CASIFLDVDNQPQHF.